This passage covers 28 T cell receptor beta chains from one sample sequenced in a study of blood T cell repertoires in COVID-19 (dated by TCRdb to about 2020). The library was made by the immunoSEQ multiplex PCR assay. The source is immuneACCESS, and TCRdb retained only in-frame sequences with V and J called. Part of the clones is not carried over; for the studies checked, unresolved V genes explain less than half of this, and the remainder is unexplained. The sample contains approximately 140,000 clones, 88% of them found a single time. The ten biggest clones cover roughly a tenth of the sample. Material for sequencing was peripheral blood. Receptor source: a man between 60 and 75 years old with active or convalescent COVID-19.

This chain links TRBV12-3 or TRBV12-4 with TRBJ2-3; D ambiguous. Trimming took off 6 bases at V and 0 bases at J, with 4 bases between the two ends. This CDR3 region has 12 residues. The CDR3 DNA reads TGTGCCAGCAGACGGAGCACAGATACGCAGTATTTT. It encodes CASRRSTDTQYF.

The rearrangement uses TRBV6-5 and TRBJ1-5; the D is unclear. This CDR3 has 14 residues. Germline lookup yields CDR1 MNHEY and CDR2 SVGAGI. Trimming stripped 1 base from V and 5 bases from J, with 9 bases between. CDR3 sequence: CASSYLPGDQPQHF. Written as DNA, the CDR3 is TGTGCCAGCAGTTACTTGCCAGGCGATCAGCCCCAGCATTTT.

The chain recombines TRBV28 with TRBJ2-5; no firm D call. The germline V gene has CDR1 MDHEN and CDR2 SYDVKM. The ends were cut back, 3 bases at V and 3 bases at J, with 11 bases in the middle. The CDR3 spans 14 residues. CDR3 residues: CASSFLVAEETQYF. CDR3 coding DNA: TGTGCCAGCAGTTTTCTTGTCGCGGAAGAGACCCAGTACTTC.

V gene TRBV28 combines with J gene TRBJ2-5, with D possibly being TRBD2 (7 bases). The V gene lost 5 bases and the J gene lost 1 base, with 17 bases spanning the gap. Germline V gene lookup returns CDR1 MDHEN and CDR2 SYDVKM. The CDR3 contains 16 residues. The CDR3 bases are TGTGCCAGCAGTGGGAGGGGGGGAACGGCCCAAGAGACCCAGTACTTC. Translating gives CASSGRGGTAQETQYF. Supplemented by reference TRBV28 and TRBJ2-5, the full variable domain reads DVKVTQSSRYLVKRTGEKVFLECVQDMDHENMFWYRQDPGLGLRLIYFSYDVKMKEKGDIPEGYSVSREKKERFSLILESASTNQTSMYLCASSGRGGTAQETQYFGPGTRLLVL.

The gene calls are TRBV7-3 and TRBJ2-1, with 10 bases lining up with TRBD2. Germline V gives CDR1 SGHTA, CDR2 FQGTGA. Unmatched junction bases numbered 16, after V lost 1 base and J lost 10 bases. The CDR3 is 18 residues long. CDR3 DNA: TGTGCCAGCAGCTTAATGGCTGCTGGGACCAGCGGGAGGGCCGAGCAGTTCTTC. Protein product: CASSLMAAGTSGRAEQFF.

The rearrangement joins TRBV11-2 to TRBJ1-5, with 8 bases fitting TRBD1. CDR1 and CDR2 from the germline V gene are SGHAT and FQNNGV. V gave up 4 bases and J gave up 7 bases; unmatched junction bases: 6. The CDR3 has 14 residues. The CDR3 loop reads CASSSSGGSQPQHF. Written as DNA, the CDR3 is TGTGCCAGCAGCTCATCAGGGGGCAGCCAGCCCCAGCATTTT.

This chain links TRBV4-3 with TRBJ1-2; TRBD1 might be the D (6 bases). The germline V gene has CDR1 LGHNA and CDR2 YSLEER. The V end lost 4 bases, the J end lost 8 bases, and 17 bases lay between the germline ends. CDR3 length equals 14 residues. The chain's CDR3 is CASSPGGAGAGYTF. CDR3 DNA sequence: TGCGCCAGCAGCCCCGGGGGTGCGGGGGCAGGCTACACCTTC.

The chain combines TRBV7-2 with TRBJ2-1; 11 positions match TRBD2. The CDR3 has 16 amino acids. The V and J ends lost 3 bases and 6 bases, in that order; junction bases with no gene match: 7. CDR1 is SGHTA, CDR2 FQGNSA, per germline. DNA for the CDR3: TGTGCCAGCAGCTTGTACGGGACTAGCGGAGGCAATGAGCAGTTCTTC. Amino acid sequence: CASSLYGTSGGNEQFF.

The rearrangement joins TRBV19 to TRBJ2-1; 11 bases are shared with TRBD2. The CDR3 covers 16 residues. Trimming removed 6 bases from V and 9 bases from J; junction bases left unmatched: 13. In germline, CDR1 is LNHDA, CDR2 SQIVND (reference sequence). The CDR3 coding sequence is TGTGCCAGTAGCCGGACTAGCGGGCTTTTCCTCGGTGAGCAGTTCTTC. Protein: CASSRTSGLFLGEQFF. Full variable domain (remainder filled in from reference TRBV19 and TRBJ2-1): DGGITQSPKYLFRKEGQNVTLSCEQNLNHDAMYWYRQDPGQGLRLIYYSQIVNDFQKGDIAEGYSVSREKKESFPLTVTSAQKNPTAFYLCASSRTSGLFLGEQFFGPGTRLTVL.

CDR3 loop: CASSISRAGGQPQHF. Here the CDR3 DNA reads TGTGCCAGCAGTATCTCAAGGGCTGGGGGGCAGCCCCAGCATTTT. The J gene is TRBJ1-5, the V gene TRBV6-5, with D perhaps matching TRBD1 (5 bases). Germline loops: CDR1 MNHEY, CDR2 SVGAGI. V was clipped by 5 bases and J by 7 bases, with 18 bases between them. This CDR3 spans 15 amino acids.

The chain uses TRBV2 and TRBJ2-7; D is undetermined. With 6 bases removed from V and 4 bases from J, the gap between germline ends came to 10 bases. There are 12 residues in the CDR3. Germline-derived CDR1 and CDR2 are SNHLY and FYNNEI. CDR3 nucleotide sequence: TGTGCCAGCAGCCCCGAGGAGTACGAGCAGTACTTC. Encoded protein: CASSPEEYEQYF.

The chain recombines TRBV28 with TRBJ1-6; 8 bases are shared with TRBD1. CDR3 length equals 18 residues. V shed 1 base, J shed 9 bases, and the junction held 14 bases outside the gene matches. Per germline, CDR1 MDHEN and CDR2 SYDVKM. The CDR3 reads CASSLFFGQGIFGSPLHF. CDR3 nucleotide sequence: TGTGCCAGCAGTTTATTCTTCGGACAGGGTATCTTCGGTTCACCCCTCCACTTT.

This chain connects TRBV25-1 to TRBJ1-1, with TRBD1 matching 7 bases. V lost 7 bases to trimming and J lost 1 base; unmatched junction nucleotides: 6. Germline V CDR1 and CDR2: MGHDK, SYGVNS. This CDR3 is 14 amino acids long. The CDR3 sequence is CASTETGWNTEAFF. CDR3 in DNA: TGTGCCAGCACCGAGACAGGGTGGAACACTGAAGCTTTCTTT.

This chain connects TRBV27 to TRBJ2-7; 10 nucleotides line up with TRBD2. V gave up 10 bases and J gave up 2 bases; unmatched junction bases: 14. The CDR3 sequence is 16 residues long. In germline, CDR1 is MNHEY, CDR2 SMNVEV (reference sequence). CDR3 residues: CATRHGGLADTYEQYF. DNA for the CDR3: TGTGCCACTCGTCACGGCGGACTAGCGGATACCTACGAGCAGTACTTC.

This chain joins TRBV19 and TRBJ2-1; 15 bases align to TRBD2. J gave up 5 bases and V 7 bases, and 6 bases lay outside the gene matches. CDR1 LNHDA and CDR2 SQIVND come from the germline V gene (reference sequence). The CDR3 sequence is 16 residues long. This CDR3 reads CASTAGLAGGHNEQFF. The CDR3 nucleotides read TGTGCCAGTACCGCGGGACTAGCGGGAGGTCACAATGAGCAGTTCTTC.

The V gene is TRBV6-2 or TRBV6-3, the J gene TRBJ1-2; weak D call: TRBD1 (6 bases). This CDR3 has 15 residues. Trimming shortened V by 2 bases and J by 4 bases, and 14 bases separated the two germline ends. Germline-derived CDR1 and CDR2 are MNHEY and SVGEGT. The DNA for the CDR3 is TGTGCCAGCAGTTACGACGGACAGACATTCTATGGCTACACCTTC. It specifies CASSYDGQTFYGYTF.

This clone was seen once. This sequence joins TRBV27 and TRBJ2-7, with D perhaps TRBD2 (6 bases). The CDR3 runs 15 residues. CDR1 is MNHEY, CDR2 SMNVEV, per germline (reference sequence). Trimming took off 4 bases at V and 2 bases at J, with 15 bases between the two ends. The CDR3 reads CASSSLSGPPYEQYF. Here the CDR3 DNA reads TGTGCCAGCAGTTCCCTCAGCGGGCCTCCCTACGAGCAGTACTTC.

The CDR3 DNA is TGTGCCAGCAGCCCCGGGGTGTCTGGGGCCAACGTCCTGACTTTC. As protein: CASSPGVSGANVLTF. The chain has TRBV6-5 and TRBJ2-6; tentatively, D is TRBD2 (5 bases). V shed 6 bases and J shed 1 base, with 10 bases lying between them. Germline V gene sequence: CDR1 MNHEY, CDR2 SVGAGI. There are 15 residues in the CDR3.

The chain recombines TRBV19 with TRBJ2-7, with 11 bases identical to TRBD2. CDR1 is LNHDA and CDR2 is SQIVND in the germline V gene (reference sequence). There are 11 residues in the CDR3. The CDR3 loop reads CATSGTHEQYF. The CDR3, as DNA: TGTGCGACTAGCGGGACCCACGAGCAGTACTTC.

The V gene is TRBV4-1, the J gene TRBJ2-7; D possibly corresponds to TRBD1 (5 bases). Trimming left V 0 bases short and J 2 bases short, with 11 bases between. The CDR3 has 15 residues. Germline loops: CDR1 MGHRA, CDR2 YSYEKL. CDR3 protein: CASSQDRQGPYEQYF. The CDR3 coding sequence is TGCGCCAGCAGCCAAGACCGGCAGGGTCCCTACGAGCAGTACTTC.

The CDR3 loop is CASSRDRNTEAFF. The CDR3 bases are TGTGCCAGTAGTCGGGACAGGAACACTGAAGCTTTCTTT. V gene TRBV19 combines with J gene TRBJ1-1; 7 bases map to TRBD1. The CDR3 spans 13 residues. Germline CDR1 LNHDA, CDR2 SQIVND (reference sequence). V dropped 5 bases and J dropped 1; count of bases not matched to a gene: 1. The full variable domain, completed using reference TRBV19 and TRBJ1-1, is DGGITQSPKYLFRKEGQNVTLSCEQNLNHDAMYWYRQDPGQGLRLIYYSQIVNDFQKGDIAEGYSVSREKKESFPLTVTSAQKNPTAFYLCASSRDRNTEAFFGQGTRLTVV.

J is TRBJ2-1 and V is TRBV27, with D maybe TRBD2 (6 bases). CDR3 size: 13 residues. Trimming removed 8 bases at V and 5 bases at J, with 13 bases between. Per the germline V gene, CDR1 is MNHEY and CDR2 is SMNVEV (reference sequence). The DNA of the CDR3 is TGTGCCAGCTGTACTAGCCCCGACAATGAGCAGTTCTTC. Encoded protein: CASCTSPDNEQFF.

J is TRBJ2-7 and V is TRBV7-2, with D hard to call. The germline gives CDR1 SGHTA, CDR2 FQGNSA. Trimming stripped 1 base from V and 6 bases from J, with 16 bases between. The CDR3 totals 15 residues. The CDR3 reads CASSLVPLGSSEQYF. The CDR3 DNA is TGTGCCAGCAGCTTAGTACCCCTAGGCTCATCCGAGCAGTACTTC.

The chain employs TRBV5-1 and TRBJ2-1; 10 bases agree with TRBD2. CDR1 is SGHRS and CDR2 is YFSETQ in the germline V gene. CDR3 length equals 15 residues. Losses at the gene ends were 2 bases for V and 8 bases for J; bases not matched to a gene: 7. The CDR3 DNA reads as TGCGCCAGCAGCTTAGCGGGAGGGCCTTTTCATGAGCAGTTCTTC. Residues: CASSLAGGPFHEQFF.

The V and J genes are TRBV5-4 and TRBJ1-1; weak D call: TRBD1 (5 bases). The CDR3 runs 13 residues. The germline V gene encodes CDR1 SGHNT and CDR2 YYREEE (reference sequence). Trimming pared 0 bases from V and 10 bases from J, leaving 13 bases between. As DNA, the CDR3 is TGTGCCAGCAGCTTGGATTTGGGGCCGGGAGCTTTCTTT. Its protein product is CASSLDLGPGAFF.

The DNA of the CDR3 is TGTGCCTGGACCCGGGACTACAATGAGCAGTTCTTC. Protein sequence: CAWTRDYNEQFF. This chain joins TRBV30 and TRBJ2-1, with D possibly being TRBD2 (5 bases). This CDR3 spans 12 amino acids. Between the trimmed V and J ends, which lost 4 bases and 3 bases, there was a span of 7 bases. Germline CDR1 GTSNPN, CDR2 SVGIG (reference sequence). Using reference TRBV30 and TRBJ2-1 for the parts outside the CDR3, the full variable domain is SQTIHQWPATLVQPVGSPLSLECTVEGTSNPNLYWYRQAAGRGLQLLFYSVGIGQISSEVPQNLSASRPQDRQFILSSKKLLLSDSGFYLCAWTRDYNEQFFGPGTRLTVL.

CDR3 DNA: TGTGCCAGCAGCTTAGACAGCCATGGCTACACCTTC. Its protein is CASSLDSHGYTF. This chain links TRBV7-2 with TRBJ1-2, with D hard to call. The V gene lost 1 base and the J gene lost 6 bases, with 6 bases spanning the gap. Per germline, CDR1 SGHTA and CDR2 FQGNSA. The CDR3 is 12 amino acids.

This chain uses TRBV27 with TRBJ2-3; 8 bases are a match to TRBD1. Germline-derived CDR1 and CDR2 are MNHEY and SMNVEV (reference sequence). The V segment lost 5 bases and the J segment 10 bases; nucleotides outside the gene matches: 17. The CDR3 is 16 residues long. CDR3 sequence: CASSDSGGSGVGPQYF. The CDR3 region has the DNA TGTGCCAGCAGTGATTCAGGGGGCTCTGGAGTAGGGCCGCAGTATTTT.